The clone carrying this TCR beta chain turned up a few times. The record originates from a study of blood T cell repertoires in COVID-19. Participant-reported clinical history was the basis for cohort assignment. The recovered donors of Cohort 3 showed two negative PCRs, clearance, or symptom resolution. The method was immunoSEQ multiplex PCR; TCRdb's version includes in-frame clones alone and lacks a portion of them. The sample carries roughly 500,000 clones, 88% recorded once. Input material: PBMCs or T cells enriched from blood (not recorded which). The origin of this receptor is a woman aged 55-70 years who had recovered from COVID-19.

The CDR3 spells CASSFGTGGKRKLFF. The CDR3 DNA reads TGTGCCAGCAGTTTTGGGACAGGGGGTAAGAGGAAACTGTTTTTT. This chain connects TRBV27 to TRBJ1-4; 11 positions agree with TRBD1. Germline CDR1 is MNHEY and CDR2 is SMNVEV (reference sequence). CDR3 length equals 15 residues. V was clipped by 3 bases and J by 11 bases; unmatched bases: 8.